This T cell receptor (beta chain) derives from a study of early stage breast cancer tumors. Findings of the study overall: Bulk DNA sequencing of unsorted cells missed chain pairing and markers.

Comment on this clone: What it binds is unknown.

J was trimmed by 3 bases and V by 2 bases; bases with no gene match: 4. The germline gives CDR1 MNHNS, CDR2 SASEGT. CDR3 length: 15 amino acids. Sequencing was performed with immunoSEQ multiplex PCR; in TCRdb, only in-frame clones are kept and a portion is missing. The data contain tens of thousands of clones, around 70% of them singletons. The sequence was obtained from a person aged 45 to 59 with breast cancer. The chain couples TRBV6-1 to TRBJ2-3; 8 nucleotides agree with TRBD2. The sample comprised blood. The CDR3 nucleotides read TGTGCCAGCAGTGAAATTACTAGCGGAACAGATACGCAGTATTTT. Residues: CASSEITSGTDTQYF.